Following are 30 T cell receptor beta chains from one sample sequenced in a study of beta chain features in type 1 diabetes. General observations from the study: Type 1 diabetes patients had TCRB CDR3s that were shorter (moderately but significantly so) in all four CD4+ subsets.

The study reverse transcribed the entire isolated RNA, so it sequenced expressed TCRB transcripts. Some clones are missing from TCRdb's copy, which holds only in-frame ones; the method was immunoSEQ multiplex PCR. The top ten hold 0.025% to 0.035% of the sample, which has approximately 260,000 clones, around 20% seen once. No antigen has been identified for these receptors. Material for sequencing was naive CD4+ T cells from blood. The receptors derive from a woman aged 40 to 50 with type 1 diabetes.

This clone was counted between two and nine times. The chain uses TRBV7-2 and TRBJ2-5, with TRBD1 matching 7 bases. CDR3 size: 15 residues. CDR1 is SGHTA and CDR2 is FQGNSA in the germline V gene. V was pared by 4 bases and J by 2 bases, with 7 bases of the junction left unmatched. The CDR3 nucleotides read TGTGCCAGCAGCTCCCCGACGACAGGGCAAGAGACCCAGTACTTC. Translating it yields CASSSPTTGQETQYF.

The gene calls are TRBV28 and TRBJ1-5, with 7 positions matching TRBD1. After removal of 7 bases from V and 4 bases from J, the junction contained 4 bases not matched to a gene. The V gene's germline CDR1 is MDHEN and CDR2 SYDVKM. This CDR3 comprises 13 residues. The CDR3 protein is CASKDRENQPQHF. Written as DNA, the CDR3 is TGTGCCAGCAAAGACAGGGAAAATCAGCCCCAGCATTTT.

This clone was seen only a few times. The chain employs TRBV19 and TRBJ2-1, with 10 positions matching TRBD2. Trimming cost V 7 bases and J 0 bases; bases outside gene matches: 3. CDR3 length equals 15 residues. Germline V gene sequence: CDR1 LNHDA, CDR2 SQIVND (reference sequence). Written as DNA, the CDR3 is TGTGCCAGTACCCCTAGCGGGAGCTCCTACAATGAGCAGTTCTTC. Its translation: CASTPSGSSYNEQFF. Full variable domain (rest looked up from reference TRBV19 and TRBJ2-1): DGGITQSPKYLFRKEGQNVTLSCEQNLNHDAMYWYRQDPGQGLRLIYYSQIVNDFQKGDIAEGYSVSREKKESFPLTVTSAQKNPTAFYLCASTPSGSSYNEQFFGPGTRLTVL.

Only a few counts were recorded for this clone. The gene calls are TRBV7-9 and TRBJ2-5; D may be TRBD2 (6 bases). Trimming left V 3 bases short and J 4 bases short, with 15 bases between. The CDR3 runs 15 residues. The germline gives CDR1 SEHNR, CDR2 FQNEAQ (reference sequence). CDR3 amino acids: CASSLGLSGAETQYF. The CDR3 bases are TGTGCCAGCAGCTTGGGACTCTCCGGGGCAGAGACCCAGTACTTC.

The chain has TRBV5-4 and TRBJ1-1; 9 bases match TRBD1. The germline gives CDR1 SGHNT, CDR2 YYREEE (reference sequence). The CDR3 sequence is 14 residues long. V lost 4 bases to trimming and J lost 1 base; unmatched junction nucleotides: 2. This CDR3 reads CASSGQGRNTEAFF. Written as DNA, the CDR3 is TGTGCCAGCAGCGGACAGGGGAGGAACACTGAAGCTTTCTTT. Full variable domain (remainder filled in from reference TRBV5-4 and TRBJ1-1): ETGVTQSPTHLIKTRGQQVTLRCSSQSGHNTVSWYQQALGQGPQFIFQYYREEENGRGNFPPRFSGLQFPNYSSELNVNALELDDSALYLCASSGQGRNTEAFFGQGTRLTVV.

The chain is built from TRBV7-3 and TRBJ2-3; TRBD2 matches at 7 bases. After removal of 5 bases from V and 4 bases from J, the junction contained 12 bases not matched to a gene. Germline loops: CDR1 SGHTA, CDR2 FQGTGA. The CDR3 runs to 16 residues. CDR3 bases: TGTGCCAGCAGCGGAAGCGGGAAAAATCATGCAGATACGCAGTATTTT. Encoded protein: CASSGSGKNHADTQYF.

The chain joins TRBV7-9 to TRBJ2-5; D is possibly TRBD1 (6 bases). Germline CDR1 reads SEHNR; CDR2 reads FQNEAQ (reference sequence). V lost 5 bases and J 2 bases, leaving 9 bases between the germline ends. The CDR3 has 13 residues. The CDR3 protein is CASSRDTQETQYF. CDR3 DNA: TGTGCCAGCAGCAGGGACACGCAAGAGACCCAGTACTTC.

The chain uses TRBV30 and TRBJ1-1, with TRBD1 matching 7 bases. This CDR3 spans 13 amino acids. Germline V gene lookup returns CDR1 GTSNPN and CDR2 SVGIG (reference sequence). V shed 2 bases and J 3 bases; nucleotides not matched to a gene: 3. The DNA for the CDR3 is TGTGCCTGGAGTCCTACAGGGGACACTGAAGCTTTCTTT. Translation gives CAWSPTGDTEAFF.

V usage is TRBV25-1 and J usage is TRBJ1-2; D gene ambiguous. This CDR3 is 14 amino acids long. V shed 6 bases and J shed 4 bases, with 15 bases lying between them. Germline V gene sequence: CDR1 MGHDK, CDR2 SYGVNS. Here the CDR3 reads CASSRGGSAYGYTF. Here the CDR3 DNA reads TGTGCCAGCAGCCGAGGAGGGTCCGCCTATGGCTACACCTTC.

The chain links TRBV9 to TRBJ1-4; D not certain. CDR1 SGDLS and CDR2 YYNGEE come from the germline V gene. CDR3 length: 15 residues. Trimming took off 0 bases at V and 3 bases at J, with 9 bases between the two ends. For the CDR3, the DNA is TGTGCCAGCAGCGTAGACTTAGGAGCTAATGAAAAACTGTTTTTT. Translation: CASSVDLGANEKLFF.

This clone was detected only a few times. This chain joins TRBV7-2 and TRBJ1-1; 8 bases are shared with TRBD1. J lost 1 base, V lost 4 bases, and 5 bases had no gene match. CDR1 and CDR2 (germline): SGHTA, FQGNSA. CDR3 length: 15 residues. The chain's CDR3 is CASSYTGTGNTEAFF. The CDR3 DNA reads TGTGCCAGCAGCTACACCGGGACAGGGAACACTGAAGCTTTCTTT.

A few counts support this clone. The chain is built from TRBV2 and TRBJ2-1, with a weak D call TRBD1 (6 bases). Trimming pared 7 bases from V and 0 bases from J, leaving 10 bases between. The CDR3 sequence is 14 residues long. Germline-derived CDR1 and CDR2 are SNHLY and FYNNEI. DNA for the CDR3: TGTGCCAGCAACGAACAGGGCTCCTACAATGAGCAGTTCTTC. This translates into CASNEQGSYNEQFF.

This chain connects TRBV4-3 to TRBJ1-2, with 8 bases identical to TRBD1. This CDR3 is built from 15 residues. In germline, CDR1 is LGHNA, CDR2 YSLEER. Losses at the gene ends were 3 bases for V and 4 bases for J; bases not matched to a gene: 7. DNA of the CDR3: TGCGCCAGCAGCCATGCTCGGACAGGGAGCTATGGCTACACCTTC. Translation: CASSHARTGSYGYTF.

Points on this clone: Other nucleotide sequences from this sample produce the same CDR3. This sequence joins TRBV18 and TRBJ1-2, with 9 bases aligning to TRBD1. The CDR3 length is 13 residues. Germline V CDR1 and CDR2: KGHSH, LQKENI. The V and J ends lost 6 bases and 4 bases, in that order; junction bases with no gene match: 3. The CDR3, as DNA: TGTGCCAGCTCTCCGGGACAGGGCTATGGCTACACCTTC. Its protein is CASSPGQGYGYTF.

V is TRBV5-4 and J is TRBJ2-7, with TRBD2 matching 8 bases. The J segment lost 1 base and the V segment lost 0 bases, leaving 3 bases of the junction unmatched. Germline CDR1 and CDR2: SGHNT and YYREEE (reference sequence). The CDR3 sequence is 15 residues long. The CDR3 region is CASSLVPSGSYEQYF. CDR3 coding DNA: TGTGCCAGCAGCTTGGTACCTAGCGGGTCCTACGAGCAGTACTTC. Drawing the rest from reference TRBV5-4 and TRBJ2-7, the complete variable domain is ETGVTQSPTHLIKTRGQQVTLRCSSQSGHNTVSWYQQALGQGPQFIFQYYREEENGRGNFPPRFSGLQFPNYSSELNVNALELDDSALYLCASSLVPSGSYEQYFGPGTRLTVT.

V is TRBV28 and J is TRBJ2-2; a possible D gene is TRBD1 (6 bases). Germline loops: CDR1 MDHEN, CDR2 SYDVKM. The germline V and J ends were trimmed by 8 bases and 3 bases, with 13 bases remaining between them. CDR3 length equals 14 residues. This chain's CDR3 is CASGPGVDTGELFF. DNA for the CDR3: TGTGCCAGCGGCCCAGGGGTGGACACCGGGGAGCTGTTTTTT.

The chain uses TRBV27 and TRBJ2-5; TRBD1 agrees at 11 bases. CDR1 MNHEY and CDR2 SMNVEV come from the germline V gene (reference sequence). This CDR3 contains 16 residues. Unmatched junction bases numbered 7, after V lost 3 bases and J lost 4 bases. CDR3 nucleotide sequence: TGTGCCAGCAGTTTGCGAGGACAGGGGGCTTTAGAGACCCAGTACTTC. It translates to CASSLRGQGALETQYF.

The chain links TRBV19 to TRBJ2-1, with 10 bases aligning to TRBD1. V lost 4 bases to trimming and J lost 12 bases; unmatched junction nucleotides: 12. Germline V CDR1 and CDR2: LNHDA, SQIVND (reference sequence). The CDR3 runs to 15 residues. CDR3 DNA sequence: TGTGCCAGTAGTACGCTACCGGGACAGGGGAGTGCGCAGTTCTTC. Its translation is CASSTLPGQGSAQFF.

V and J are TRBV5-1 and TRBJ2-1; 8 nucleotides align to TRBD1. J was trimmed by 10 bases and V by 4 bases; bases with no gene match: 16. The length of the CDR3 is 16 residues. Per the germline V gene, CDR1 is SGHRS and CDR2 is YFSETQ. CDR3 sequence (DNA): TGCGCCAGCAGCGAGTGGACAGGGAATCTCTTGGGAGAGCAGTTCTTC. It translates to CASSEWTGNLLGEQFF.

This clone was observed a handful of times. The V call is TRBV15, the J call TRBJ2-1, with 7 bases matching TRBD2. The CDR3 sequence is 14 residues long. With V trimmed by 2 bases and J by 9 bases, 7 bases remained unmatched. CDR1 LNHNV and CDR2 YYDKDF come from the germline V gene (reference sequence). CDR3 sequence reads: CATSRSGRTTEQFF. CDR3 nucleotides: TGTGCCACCAGCAGATCCGGGAGGACCACTGAGCAGTTCTTC.

This sequence joins TRBV29-1 and TRBJ2-5; D perhaps matches TRBD2 (6 bases). The germline CDR1 and CDR2 sequences are SQVTM and ANQGSEA. The V end lost 4 bases, the J end lost 5 bases, and 14 bases lay between the germline ends. This CDR3 spans 13 amino acids. CDR3 DNA sequence: TGCAGCGTTGGGACTACTAGTGTGGAGACCCAGTACTTC. It translates to CSVGTTSVETQYF.

The V call is TRBV5-1, the J call TRBJ2-3; 9 positions match TRBD2. Trimming at V came to 5 bases and at J to 3 bases, leaving 10 bases not matched to a gene. CDR1 SGHRS and CDR2 YFSETQ come from the germline V gene. This CDR3 spans 16 amino acids. This CDR3 reads CASSYYAGGRTDTQYF. CDR3 nucleotide sequence: TGCGCCAGCAGTTATTATGCGGGGGGGCGGACAGATACGCAGTATTTT.

V is TRBV7-9 and J is TRBJ2-5; possibly TRBD2 for D (7 bases). V lost 5 bases and J 5 bases, leaving 15 bases between the germline ends. This CDR3 contains 14 residues. Looked up from germline, CDR1 is SEHNR and CDR2 is FQNEAQ (reference sequence). The CDR3 DNA follows: TGTGCCAGCAGCACATACAGGGAGGGTGAGACCCAGTACTTC. Protein sequence: CASSTYREGETQYF.

The chain has TRBV18 and TRBJ2-7; tentatively, D is TRBD1 (6 bases). CDR1 and CDR2 from the germline V gene are KGHSH and LQKENI. The CDR3 spans 15 residues. V lost 3 bases and J 3 bases, leaving 15 bases between the germline ends. The CDR3, as DNA: TGTGCCAGCTCACCTAACCAGGGGATGATCTACGAGCAGTACTTC. Its protein is CASSPNQGMIYEQYF.

This clone was seen a few times. V and J are TRBV7-6 and TRBJ1-6, with no clear D. V lost 4 bases to trimming and J lost 7 bases, with 14 bases between them. CDR3 length equals 15 residues. Germline CDR1 and CDR2: SGHVS and FNYEAQ. The CDR3 here is CASSYTDNWNSPLHF. CDR3 DNA: TGTGCCAGCAGCTACACTGACAACTGGAATTCACCCCTCCACTTT.

The chain joins TRBV19 to TRBJ2-2, with TRBD1 matching over 7 bases. Germline trimming cut 3 bases from V and 0 bases from J; bases unmatched to any gene: 1. Germline CDR1 and CDR2: LNHDA and SQIVND (reference sequence). The CDR3 spans 15 residues. The DNA of the CDR3 is TGTGCCAGTAGTATGACAGGGACGAACACCGGGGAGCTGTTTTTT. Amino acid sequence: CASSMTGTNTGELFF.

This chain uses TRBV2 with TRBJ2-7; the D gene is possibly TRBD1 (6 bases). The V end lost 11 bases, the J end lost 0 bases, and 11 bases lay between the germline ends. The germline V gene has CDR1 SNHLY and CDR2 FYNNEI. This CDR3 is 12 amino acids long. The CDR3 spells CAGGQNSYEQYF. The DNA for the CDR3 is TGTGCCGGGGGACAAAACTCCTACGAGCAGTACTTC.

This clone was seen more than once but under ten times. The J gene is TRBJ1-1, the V gene TRBV19; 8 positions agree with TRBD1. CDR1 and CDR2 (germline): LNHDA, SQIVND (reference sequence). The CDR3 is 13 amino acids. The ends lost 8 bases at V and 1 base at J; junction bases unmatched: 3. As DNA, the CDR3 is TGTGCCAGTCGACAGGGGCGGAACACTGAAGCTTTCTTT. This encodes CASRQGRNTEAFF.

The V and J genes are TRBV5-1 and TRBJ1-1; 7 positions match TRBD1. With 4 bases clipped from V and 6 bases from J, the junction kept 12 bases outside the gene matches. The germline V gene has CDR1 SGHRS and CDR2 YFSETQ. The CDR3 runs 15 residues. CDR3 residues: CASSRGTVGDPEAFF. The CDR3 DNA reads as TGCGCCAGCAGCCGGGGGACAGTCGGTGACCCTGAAGCTTTCTTT.

The chain joins TRBV19 to TRBJ2-2, with no clear D. Germline V gene lookup returns CDR1 LNHDA and CDR2 SQIVND (reference sequence). V was shortened by 1 base and J by 3 bases, with 6 bases between the two germline ends. CDR3 length: 14 amino acids. The chain's CDR3 is CASSIGLYTGELFF. The DNA for the CDR3 is TGTGCCAGTAGTATAGGGCTGTACACCGGGGAGCTGTTTTTT.